A selection of T cell receptor beta chains follows, all from one sample in a study of blood T cell repertoires in COVID-19. TCRdb's table, derived via immunoSEQ multiplex PCR, lists solely in-frame clones and lacks some. In the table there are fewer than 350,000 clones, over 85% of which are singletons. Input material: peripheral blood. Receptors were obtained from a woman aged 60-75 years with COVID-19, enrolled during active disease. Both conserved end residues are part of each CDR3. The D gene is left open where the match is weak. Expanded clones are given a class, and other clones once, few, many or no size at all.

clone size: NA
D gene: NA
V gene: TRBV7-8
J gene: TRBJ1-1
CDR3 protein: CASSLEVRTSPQGAFF
CDR3 DNA: TGTGCCAGCAGCTTAGAGGTGCGGACTTCCCCCCAAGGAGCTTTCTTT

clone size: NA
D gene: TRBD1
V gene: TRBV29-1
J gene: TRBJ2-7
CDR3 protein: CSVEGQGIYEQYF
CDR3 DNA: TGCAGCGTTGAGGGACAGGGGATTTACGAGCAGTACTTC

clone size: NA
D gene: TRBD1
V gene: TRBV5-4
J gene: TRBJ2-5
CDR3 protein: CASRIGTVETQYF
CDR3 DNA: TGTGCCAGCAGAATCGGGACAGTAGAGACCCAGTACTTC

clone size: NA
D gene: TRBD1
V gene: TRBV6-5
J gene: TRBJ1-2
CDR3 protein: CASSLTGNANYGYTF
CDR3 DNA: TGTGCCAGCAGTTTGACAGGGAACGCTAACTATGGCTACACCTTC

clone size: NA
D gene: NA
V gene: TRBV2
J gene: TRBJ1-5
CDR3 protein: CASSLTDLMVGPQHF
CDR3 DNA: TGTGCCAGCAGTCTAACAGACCTGATGGTCGGCCCCCAGCATTTT

clone size: NA
D gene: NA
V gene: TRBV6-5
J gene: TRBJ1-3
CDR3 protein: CASRLTGISGNTIYF
CDR3 DNA: TGTGCCAGCAGGCTAACCGGGATCTCTGGAAACACCATATATTTT

clone size: NA
D gene: NA
V gene: TRBV29-1
J gene: TRBJ1-1
CDR3 protein: CSVTRIEAFF
CDR3 DNA: TGCAGCGTGACTAGGATTGAAGCTTTCTTT

clone size: NA
D gene: TRBD1
V gene: TRBV28
J gene: TRBJ1-2
CDR3 protein: CASSPQDRGTHGYTF
CDR3 DNA: TGTGCCAGCAGTCCTCAGGACAGGGGGACCCATGGCTACACCTTC

clone size: once
D gene: TRBD2
V gene: TRBV5-1
J gene: TRBJ2-1
CDR3 protein: CASSFGTTYNEQFF
CDR3 DNA: TGCGCCAGCAGCTTCGGGACTACCTACAATGAGCAGTTCTTC

clone size: NA
D gene: NA
V gene: TRBV11-1
J gene: TRBJ2-6
CDR3 protein: CASGLGHSGANVLTF
CDR3 DNA: TGTGCCAGCGGGCTTGGCCACTCTGGGGCCAACGTCCTGACTTTC

clone size: NA
D gene: TRBD1
V gene: TRBV6-2/TRBV6-3
J gene: TRBJ1-1
CDR3 protein: CASSYARDRMNTEAFF
CDR3 DNA: TGTGCCAGCAGTTACGCCAGGGACAGGATGAACACTGAAGCTTTCTTT

clone size: NA
D gene: TRBD1
V gene: TRBV28
J gene: TRBJ1-1
CDR3 protein: CASRSGTGATEAFF
CDR3 DNA: TGTGCCAGCAGATCCGGGACAGGCGCCACTGAAGCTTTCTTT

clone size: NA
D gene: NA
V gene: TRBV11-3
J gene: TRBJ2-7
CDR3 protein: CASSLGGGRAGEQYF
CDR3 DNA: TGTGCCAGCAGCTTAGGGGGGGGGCGAGCTGGGGAGCAGTACTTC

clone size: NA
D gene: NA
V gene: TRBV5-8
J gene: TRBJ2-7
CDR3 protein: CASSLGNRLSYEQYF
CDR3 DNA: TGTGCCAGCAGCTTGGGGAACAGGCTATCCTACGAGCAGTACTTC

clone size: NA
D gene: TRBD2
V gene: TRBV28
J gene: TRBJ2-3
CDR3 protein: CASSPTRTSDHTDTQYF
CDR3 DNA: TGTGCCAGCAGTCCGACCCGGACTAGCGACCACACAGATACGCAGTATTTT

clone size: once
D gene: NA
V gene: TRBV7-3
J gene: TRBJ1-2
CDR3 protein: CASSLNSQGDGYTF
CDR3 DNA: TGTGCCAGCAGCTTAAATAGCCAGGGCGATGGCTACACCTTC

clone size: NA
D gene: TRBD2
V gene: TRBV4-1
J gene: TRBJ2-1
CDR3 protein: CASSQESGGTYNEQFF
CDR3 DNA: TGCGCCAGCAGCCAAGAGAGCGGGGGGACCTACAATGAGCAGTTCTTC

clone size: NA
D gene: TRBD1
V gene: TRBV5-4
J gene: TRBJ1-1
CDR3 protein: CASSYGTENTEAFF
CDR3 DNA: TGTGCCAGCAGCTACGGGACAGAGAACACTGAAGCTTTCTTT

clone size: NA
D gene: TRBD1
V gene: TRBV7-2
J gene: TRBJ1-2
CDR3 protein: CASRLGSTGDYGYTF
CDR3 DNA: TGTGCCAGCAGACTAGGTTCTACAGGGGACTATGGCTACACCTTC

clone size: few
D gene: NA
V gene: TRBV5-1
J gene: TRBJ1-3
CDR3 protein: CASSPTGSSGNTIYF
CDR3 DNA: TGCGCCAGCAGCCCCACTGGGAGCTCTGGAAACACCATATATTTT

clone size: NA
D gene: NA
V gene: TRBV19
J gene: TRBJ1-5
CDR3 protein: CASSPSGGGQPQHF
CDR3 DNA: TGTGCCAGTAGCCCTTCTGGGGGGGGTCAGCCCCAGCATTTT

clone size: once
D gene: NA
V gene: TRBV6-5
J gene: TRBJ2-1
CDR3 protein: CASSSGYEQFF
CDR3 DNA: TGTGCCAGCAGCTCAGGCTATGAGCAGTTCTTC

clone size: NA
D gene: NA
V gene: TRBV28
J gene: TRBJ2-7
CDR3 protein: CASTISRAPYEQYF
CDR3 DNA: TGTGCCAGCACAATCTCCCGAGCCCCCTACGAGCAGTACTTC

clone size: NA
D gene: NA
V gene: TRBV10-1
J gene: TRBJ1-2
CDR3 protein: CASSAPGADYGYTF
CDR3 DNA: TGCGCCAGCAGTGCCCCCGGAGCCGACTATGGCTACACCTTC

clone size: NA
D gene: TRBD1
V gene: TRBV6-5
J gene: TRBJ1-5
CDR3 protein: CASSLTGNGQPQHF
CDR3 DNA: TGTGCCAGCAGCCTGACAGGGAACGGCCAGCCCCAGCATTTT

clone size: NA
D gene: TRBD1
V gene: TRBV6-5
J gene: TRBJ1-2
CDR3 protein: CASSYTLRTGAAGYTF
CDR3 DNA: TGTGCCAGCAGTTATACACTCAGGACAGGGGCTGCTGGCTACACCTTC

clone size: NA
D gene: TRBD2
V gene: TRBV6-5
J gene: TRBJ2-7
CDR3 protein: CASSLSGAPYEQYF
CDR3 DNA: TGTGCCAGCAGTCTTAGCGGGGCCCCCTACGAGCAGTACTTC

clone size: NA
D gene: NA
V gene: TRBV10-1
J gene: TRBJ2-7
CDR3 protein: CASSAGDYEQYF
CDR3 DNA: TGCGCCAGCAGTGCGGGGGACTACGAGCAGTACTTC

clone size: NA
D gene: TRBD2
V gene: TRBV23-1
J gene: TRBJ2-1
CDR3 protein: CASGGDLDLGFF
CDR3 DNA: TGCGCCAGCGGGGGGGATTTGGACTTAGGGTTCTTC

clone size: NA
D gene: TRBD1
V gene: TRBV27
J gene: TRBJ2-5
CDR3 protein: CASRSTGGGTQYF
CDR3 DNA: TGTGCCAGCCGCTCGACAGGGGGCGGGACCCAGTACTTC

clone size: once
D gene: TRBD1
V gene: TRBV4-2
J gene: TRBJ1-4
CDR3 protein: CASSQGNRGGGGKLFF
CDR3 DNA: TGTGCCAGCAGCCAAGGAAACAGGGGTGGCGGCGGAAAACTGTTTTTT

clone size: NA
D gene: TRBD1
V gene: TRBV3-1/TRBV3-2
J gene: TRBJ1-5
CDR3 protein: CASSQAPTGGDQPQHF
CDR3 DNA: TGTGCCAGCAGCCAAGCCCCGACAGGGGGCGATCAGCCCCAGCATTTT

clone size: NA
D gene: NA
V gene: TRBV10-3
J gene: TRBJ2-3
CDR3 protein: CAISVQGNTDTQYF
CDR3 DNA: TGTGCCATCAGTGTCCAGGGGAACACAGATACGCAGTATTTT

clone size: NA
D gene: TRBD1
V gene: TRBV6-5
J gene: TRBJ1-5
CDR3 protein: CASSRGRVHQPQHF
CDR3 DNA: TGTGCCAGCAGCAGGGGGCGAGTACATCAGCCCCAGCATTTT

clone size: NA
D gene: TRBD1
V gene: TRBV5-1
J gene: TRBJ1-6
CDR3 protein: CASSSDRDSNSPLHF
CDR3 DNA: TGCGCCAGCAGCTCGGACAGGGATTCCAATTCACCCCTCCACTTT